The 10 T cell receptor beta chains given below trace back to one sample, sequenced in a study of blood T cells in healthy people across ages. Primers used in a second PCR of about 7 to 12 cycles were a sample-barcoded 5' primer and a J-beta primer mix. TCRdb processed the 5' RACE reads anew with MiXCR; each CDR3 protein has one entry. The sample holds 600,000 to 850,000 distinct CDR3 sequences, roughly 45% seen once. The sequenced material came from blood. These receptors came from a woman aged 60-75 years in good health.

This chain links TRBV25-1 with TRBJ2-5; 9 nucleotides match TRBD1. The CDR3 covers 19 residues. Germline CDR1 reads MGHDK; CDR2 reads SYGVNS. V shed 1 base, J shed 1 base, and the junction held 13 bases outside the gene matches. CDR3 residues: CASSESPSLADRGQETQYF. The CDR3 bases are TGTGCCAGCAGTGAATCCCCCTCCCTCGCGGACAGGGGCCAAGAGACCCAGTACTTC.

This rearrangement joins TRBV29-1 to TRBJ2-5, with 10 bases that match TRBD1. The CDR3 is made up of 13 amino acids. V lost 4 bases to trimming and J lost 11 bases; unmatched junction nucleotides: 10. Germline assignment: CDR1 SQVTM and CDR2 ANQGSEA. CDR3 DNA sequence: TGCAGCGTTGTTTGGGACAGGGGCCATGAGCAGTACTTC. Its protein product is CSVVWDRGHEQYF.

Ten or more counts support this clonotype. The CDR3 loop is CASRSSSYEQYF. In DNA, the CDR3 is TGTGCCAGCAGGTCCTCCTCCTACGAGCAGTACTTC. This chain uses TRBV6-5 with TRBJ2-7; no clear D gene. The CDR3 has 12 amino acids. Trimming took off 6 bases at V and 0 bases at J, with 6 bases between the two ends. Germline CDR1 is MNHEY and CDR2 is SVGAGI.

This clonotype was counted only a few times. The genes are TRBV20-1 and TRBJ2-7, with 14 bases identical to TRBD2. Trimming cost V 6 bases and J 3 bases; bases outside gene matches: 4. Germline V gene lookup returns CDR1 DFQATT and CDR2 SNEGSKA (reference sequence). This CDR3 has 14 amino acids. The DNA for the CDR3 is TGCAGTGCAGGGGGACTAGCGGGAGTCTACGAGCAGTACTTC. This translates into CSAGGLAGVYEQYF.

This clonotype was seen a handful of times. This chain uses TRBV5-6 with TRBJ2-5; the match to TRBD2 covers 9 bases. The trim removed 3 bases at V and 3 bases at J, leaving 9 bases unmatched. The CDR3 extends over 16 amino acids. CDR1 is SGHDT, CDR2 YYEEEE, per germline. Written as DNA, the CDR3 is TGTGCCAGCAGCTGGCGAGCGGGAGGTTGGAAAGAGACCCAGTACTTC. It specifies CASSWRAGGWKETQYF.

As concerns this clonotype: At one end, the junction sequence differs from germline, possibly due to a read error. The chain carries TRBV11-3 and TRBJ2-1, with D perhaps TRBD2 (6 bases). This CDR3 region has 16 residues. CDR1 and CDR2 (germline): SGHNT, YENEEA. The CDR3 nucleotides read TGTGCCTGCAGCTTAGCTCGGGGGAGCTCCTACAATGAGCAGTTCTTC. Translation: CACSLARGSSYNEQFF.

This clonotype was detected a few times. This chain uses TRBV11-1 with TRBJ2-6; the D gene could be TRBD1 or TRBD2 (5 bases each). CDR1 SGHAT and CDR2 FQDESV come from the germline V gene (reference sequence). Between the trimmed V and J ends, which lost 5 bases and 2 bases, there was a span of 13 bases. The CDR3 has 16 residues. CDR3: CASSKFRDPGANVLTF. The CDR3 nucleotides are TGTGCCAGCAGCAAGTTTAGGGACCCTGGGGCCAACGTCCTGACTTTC.

The J gene is TRBJ2-1, the V gene TRBV5-5; perhaps TRBD2 as D (6 bases). The V gene lost 4 bases and the J gene lost 7 bases, with 21 bases spanning the gap. The CDR3 loop spans 16 amino acids. Germline loops: CDR1 SGHKS, CDR2 YYEKEE (reference sequence). Here the CDR3 reads CASSVAVGNIRNEQFF. CDR3 in DNA: TGTGCCAGCAGCGTAGCGGTGGGGAATATACGGAATGAGCAGTTCTTC.

This clonotype has a handful of counts. V usage is TRBV11-2 and J usage is TRBJ2-7; 10 bases line up with TRBD1. The V gene's germline CDR1 is SGHAT and CDR2 FQNNGV. The CDR3 is made up of 15 amino acids. J lost 2 bases, V lost 7 bases, and 8 bases had no gene match. The DNA of the CDR3 is TGTGCCAGCACCCGCACGGGACAGGGGACCTACGAGCAGTACTTC. Its translation is CASTRTGQGTYEQYF.

The chain combines TRBV10-3 with TRBJ1-2, with a possible D match to TRBD1 (6 bases). Trimming took off 7 bases at V and 2 bases at J, with 14 bases between the two ends. This CDR3 contains 14 residues. Germline V gene lookup returns CDR1 ENHRY and CDR2 SYGVKD. The CDR3 nucleotides read TGTGCCATCAAAATCGGACAGAAGAACTATGGCTACACCTTC. It codes for CAIKIGQKNYGYTF.